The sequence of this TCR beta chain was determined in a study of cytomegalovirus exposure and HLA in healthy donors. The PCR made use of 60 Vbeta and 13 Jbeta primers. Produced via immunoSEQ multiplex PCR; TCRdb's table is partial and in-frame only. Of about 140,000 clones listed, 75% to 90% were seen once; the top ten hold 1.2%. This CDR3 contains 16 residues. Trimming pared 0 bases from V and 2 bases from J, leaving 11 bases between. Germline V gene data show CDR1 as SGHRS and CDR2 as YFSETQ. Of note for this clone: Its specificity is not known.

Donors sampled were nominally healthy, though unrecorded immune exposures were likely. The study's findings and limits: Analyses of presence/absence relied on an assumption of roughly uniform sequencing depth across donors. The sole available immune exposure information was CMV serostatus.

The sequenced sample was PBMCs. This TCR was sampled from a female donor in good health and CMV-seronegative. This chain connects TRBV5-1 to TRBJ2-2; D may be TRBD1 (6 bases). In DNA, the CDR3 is TGCGCCAGCAGCTTGGGGCAGGGGATCAACACCGGGGAGCTGTTTTTT. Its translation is CASSLGQGINTGELFF.